A single sample gave rise to the 18 T cell receptor beta chains below, sequenced in a study of blood T cells in healthy people across ages. Combining a sample-barcoded 5' primer with a J-beta primer mix, a second PCR ran for 7 to 11 cycles. One entry per CDR3 protein, called by TCRdb with MiXCR from the 5' RACE reads. The sample consists of around 1.7 million distinct CDR3 sequences, roughly 28% of them appearing once. The sequenced sample was blood. These receptor sequences come from a woman aged 25-40 years in good health.

At least ten counts were recorded for this clonotype. The CDR3 loop is CASSFQGGTYEQYF. Written as DNA, the CDR3 is TGTGCCAGCAGTTTCCAGGGAGGAACCTACGAGCAGTACTTC. The V call is TRBV12-3 or TRBV12-4, the J call TRBJ2-7; D may be TRBD2 (6 bases). The CDR3 spans 14 residues. Trimming took 3 bases from V and 2 from J, leaving 11 bases between them.

The CDR3 DNA follows: TGCGCCAGCAGCCAAAACATGAGGGCTGGAGAGACCCAGTACTTC. Translating it yields CASSQNMRAGETQYF. The chain joins TRBV4-3 to TRBJ2-5, with D tentatively TRBD2 (5 bases). There are 15 residues in the CDR3. Trimming removed 2 bases at V and 4 bases at J, with 14 bases between. Germline lookup yields CDR1 LGHNA and CDR2 YSLEER.

This clonotype appeared a few times. The chain has TRBV29-1 and TRBJ2-1; D possibly corresponds to TRBD2 (6 bases). Germline-derived CDR1 and CDR2 are SQVTM and ANQGSEA. With 4 bases removed from V and 3 bases from J, the gap between germline ends came to 10 bases. The CDR3 is made up of 13 amino acids. CDR3 sequence reads: CSVVSGVYNEQFF. Written as DNA, the CDR3 is TGCAGCGTTGTTTCGGGGGTCTACAATGAGCAGTTCTTC.

This sequence joins TRBV4-3 and TRBJ2-1, with D possibly called TRBD1 or TRBD2 (5 bases each). Per germline, CDR1 LGHNA and CDR2 YSLEER. V was clipped by 1 base and J by 5 bases, with 9 bases between them. The CDR3 extends over 14 amino acids. The CDR3 reads CASSQGMGDNEQFF. In DNA form, the CDR3 reads TGCGCCAGCAGCCAAGGGATGGGGGACAATGAGCAGTTCTTC.

This clonotype has at least ten counts. The chain joins TRBV25-1 to TRBJ2-1; possible D gene TRBD1, 6 bases. CDR1 and CDR2 (germline): MGHDK, SYGVNS. Trimming took off 4 bases at V and 15 bases at J, with 19 bases between the two ends. The length of the CDR3 is 13 residues. The CDR3 sequence is CASSGRYRAGRFF. In nucleotides, the CDR3 is TGTGCCAGCAGTGGACGTTACAGGGCAGGAAGGTTCTTC.

The chain employs TRBV4-3 and TRBJ2-2; D is unclear. Trimming shortened V by 0 bases and J by 4 bases, and 12 bases separated the two germline ends. The germline CDR1 and CDR2 sequences are LGHNA and YSLEER. The CDR3 sequence is 16 residues long. CDR3 nucleotide sequence: TGCGCCAGCAGCCAAGATAACGGATTTAGCACCGGGGAGCTGTTTTTT. Amino acid sequence: CASSQDNGFSTGELFF.

This clonotype has ten or more counts. The gene calls are TRBV29-1 and TRBJ2-3; 7 bases agree with TRBD2. The CDR3 length is 14 residues. V lost 2 bases and J lost 4; bases outside the gene matches: 6. Germline V gene sequence: CDR1 SQVTM, CDR2 ANQGSEA. The CDR3 DNA is TGCAGCGTTGAAAGCGGGAATTTGGCAGATACGCAGTATTTT. Translation gives CSVESGNLADTQYF.

The table lists this clonotype with a few counts. The rearrangement joins TRBV6-6 to TRBJ2-2; tentative D call: TRBD2 (6 bases). This CDR3 comprises 15 residues. V was shortened by 6 bases and J by 6 bases, with 17 bases between the two germline ends. The germline CDR1 and CDR2 sequences are MNHNY and SVGAGI (reference sequence). CDR3 protein: CASRPGEEKAGELFF. For the CDR3, the DNA is TGTGCCAGCAGGCCGGGAGAAGAAAAGGCCGGGGAGCTGTTTTTT.

This clonotype was detected a few times. The chain links TRBV10-3 to TRBJ2-1; D might be TRBD1 or TRBD2, each matching 6 bases. This CDR3 contains 13 residues. Germline CDR1 reads ENHRY; CDR2 reads SYGVKD. With 6 bases removed from V and 6 bases from J, the gap between germline ends came to 12 bases. CDR3 bases: TGTGCCATCAGGAGGGGGGAATCCAATGAGCAGTTCTTC. Translating it yields CAIRRGESNEQFF.

This clonotype was seen a handful of times. The chain uses TRBV12-3 or TRBV12-4 and TRBJ2-1, with 9 bases identical to TRBD2. The length of the CDR3 is 13 residues. V was pared by 6 bases and J by 10 bases, with 7 bases of the junction left unmatched. The CDR3 protein is CASRGLALGEQFF. The CDR3, as DNA: TGTGCCAGCAGGGGACTAGCTCTGGGGGAGCAGTTCTTC.

The chain uses TRBV11-2 and TRBJ2-5; the match to TRBD1 covers 12 bases. Germline V gene data show CDR1 as SGHAT and CDR2 as FQNNGV. CDR3 length: 16 residues. J lost 11 bases, V lost 2 bases, and 12 bases had no gene match. The CDR3 loop is CASSLSWDRGPNEQYF. CDR3 coding DNA: TGTGCCAGCAGCTTATCCTGGGACAGGGGGCCGAATGAGCAGTACTTC.

This clonotype was observed at least ten times. The genes are TRBV5-1 and TRBJ2-3; the D gene could be TRBD1 or TRBD2 (5 bases each). CDR3 length equals 14 residues. Germline V gene lookup returns CDR1 SGHRS and CDR2 YFSETQ. V lost 5 bases, J lost 2 bases, and 12 bases lay in between. The CDR3 nucleotides read TGCGCCAGCAGGGAGAGGGGAGACACAGATACGCAGTATTTT. As protein: CASRERGDTDTQYF.

The rearrangement joins TRBV2 to TRBJ1-6, with no clear D. Per the germline V gene, CDR1 is SNHLY and CDR2 is FYNNEI. CDR3 length: 13 amino acids. Trimming stripped 4 bases from V and 8 bases from J, with 9 bases between. CDR3 in DNA: TGTGCCAGCAGTGCTTTGGAGGATTCACCCCTCCACTTT. Its protein is CASSALEDSPLHF.

V and J are TRBV9 and TRBJ1-5; D not certain. V dropped 0 bases and J dropped 0 bases, with 10 bases sitting between them. The CDR3 length is 16 residues. CDR1 is SGDLS, CDR2 YYNGEE, per germline. DNA for the CDR3: TGTGCCAGCAGCGTAGGGGCAGACGATAGCAATCAGCCCCAGCATTTT. Translation gives CASSVGADDSNQPQHF.

This clonotype has a handful of counts. The chain couples TRBV19 to TRBJ2-2; 12 bases line up with TRBD2. Germline assignment: CDR1 LNHDA and CDR2 SQIVND (reference sequence). There are 15 residues in the CDR3. The V gene end was trimmed by 8 bases and the J gene end by 1 base; junction bases not matched to a gene: 2. Here the CDR3 reads CASRTSGMNTGELFF. The CDR3 region has the DNA TGTGCCAGTCGGACTAGCGGGATGAACACCGGGGAGCTGTTTTTT.

This clonotype was counted ten times or more. The gene calls are TRBV29-1 and TRBJ2-1, with D possibly TRBD1 on 6 matching bases. Trimming removed 7 bases at V and 6 bases at J, with 10 bases between. The CDR3 contains 11 residues. Germline V gene data show CDR1 as SQVTM and CDR2 as ANQGSEA. CDR3 amino acids: CSGQDFNEQFF. CDR3 DNA: TGCAGCGGACAGGACTTCAATGAGCAGTTCTTC.

The gene calls are TRBV28 and TRBJ2-1; 13 bases line up with TRBD2. The CDR3 totals 16 residues. Germline loops: CDR1 MDHEN, CDR2 SYDVKM. J was trimmed by 5 bases and V by 4 bases; bases with no gene match: 5. The CDR3 spells CASSYTSGRAHNEQFF. The CDR3 DNA is TGTGCCAGCAGTTACACTAGCGGGAGGGCCCACAATGAGCAGTTCTTC.

This chain connects TRBV20-1 to TRBJ1-2; D is unclear. V was pared by 0 bases and J by 7 bases, with 3 bases between. This CDR3 is 10 amino acids long. Germline lookup yields CDR1 DFQATT and CDR2 SNEGSKA (reference sequence). The DNA for the CDR3 is TGCAGTGCTAGAGAGGTTGGCTACACCTTC. Translation: CSAREVGYTF.